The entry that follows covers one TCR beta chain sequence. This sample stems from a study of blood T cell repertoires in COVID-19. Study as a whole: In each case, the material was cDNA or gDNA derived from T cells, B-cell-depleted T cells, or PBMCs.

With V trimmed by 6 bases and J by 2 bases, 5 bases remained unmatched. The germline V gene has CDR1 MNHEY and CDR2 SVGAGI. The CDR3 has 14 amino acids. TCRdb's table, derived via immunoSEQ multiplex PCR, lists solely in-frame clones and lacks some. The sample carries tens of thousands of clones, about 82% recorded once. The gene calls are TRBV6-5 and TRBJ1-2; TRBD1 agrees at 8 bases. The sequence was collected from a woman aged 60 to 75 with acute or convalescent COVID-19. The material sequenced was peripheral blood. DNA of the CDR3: TGTGCCAGCAGAGACAGGGGCTTCAACTATGGCTACACCTTC. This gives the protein CASRDRGFNYGYTF.